The entry below describes one T cell receptor beta chain. Reverse transcription used 0.5 to 1 ug RNA and random hexamers. An immunoSEQ multiplex PCR amplified TCR beta CDR3 over 54 Vbeta and 13 Jbeta. Each CDR3 protein is one row after TCRdb ran MiXCR on the immunoSEQ multiplex PCR reads. The table has 95,000 to 150,000 distinct CDR3 sequences, roughly 94% seen once. Negative isolation yielded CD4+ and CD8+ T cells, and FACS enriched TEMRA cells. These data come from a study of CD8 T cells in Susac syndrome. Background on the study: There were five or six sequenced Susac syndrome patients with active disease and about 8 in remission. Treatment at blood withdrawal was none, corticosteroids, or intravenous immunoglobulin alone in Susac syndrome patients.

The V end lost 0 bases, the J end lost 7 bases, and 9 bases lay between the germline ends. CDR3 length: 13 amino acids. The sequence came from a human donor with Susac syndrome. The sample was CD8+ T cells from PBMCs. The rearrangement links TRBV23-1 to TRBJ1-2; no clear D gene. TRBV23-1 is an open reading frame, and its role is uncertain. As DNA, the CDR3 is TGCGCCAGCAGTCAATCAGCTTTTTTTGGCTACACCTTC. This gives the protein CASSQSAFFGYTF.